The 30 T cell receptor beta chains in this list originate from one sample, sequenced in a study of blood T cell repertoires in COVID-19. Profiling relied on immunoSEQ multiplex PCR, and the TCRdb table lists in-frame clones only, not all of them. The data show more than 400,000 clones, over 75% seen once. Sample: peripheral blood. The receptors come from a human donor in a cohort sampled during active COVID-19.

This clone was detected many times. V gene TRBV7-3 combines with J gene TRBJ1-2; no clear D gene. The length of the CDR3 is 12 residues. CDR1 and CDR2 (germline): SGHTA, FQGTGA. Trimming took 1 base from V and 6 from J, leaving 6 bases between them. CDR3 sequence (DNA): TGTGCCAGCAGCTTAAGCGGGGATGGCTACACCTTC. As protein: CASSLSGDGYTF.

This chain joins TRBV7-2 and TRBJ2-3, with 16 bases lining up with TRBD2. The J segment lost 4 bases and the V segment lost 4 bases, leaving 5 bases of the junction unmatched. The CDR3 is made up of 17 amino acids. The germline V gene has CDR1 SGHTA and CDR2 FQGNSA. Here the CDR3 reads CASSSGLAGGLADTQYF. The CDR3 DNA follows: TGTGCCAGCAGCTCGGGACTAGCGGGAGGGCTGGCAGATACGCAGTATTTT.

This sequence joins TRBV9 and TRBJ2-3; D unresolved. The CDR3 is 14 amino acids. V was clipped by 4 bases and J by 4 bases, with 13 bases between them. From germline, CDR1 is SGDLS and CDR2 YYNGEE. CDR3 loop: CASSLGLGPDTQYF. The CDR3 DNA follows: TGTGCCAGCAGCTTGGGCCTTGGCCCAGATACGCAGTATTTT.

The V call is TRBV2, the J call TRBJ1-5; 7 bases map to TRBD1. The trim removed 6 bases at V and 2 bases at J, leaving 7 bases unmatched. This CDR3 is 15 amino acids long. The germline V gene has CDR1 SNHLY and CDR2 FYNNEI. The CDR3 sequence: CASREQGYRNQPQHF. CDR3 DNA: TGTGCCAGCAGAGAACAGGGGTATCGCAATCAGCCCCAGCATTTT. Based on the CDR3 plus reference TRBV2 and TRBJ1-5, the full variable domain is EPEVTQTPSHQVTQMGQEVILRCVPISNHLYFYWYRQILGQKVEFLVSFYNNEISEKSEIFDDQFSVERPDGSNFTLKIRSTKLEDSAMYFCASREQGYRNQPQHFGDGTRLSIL.

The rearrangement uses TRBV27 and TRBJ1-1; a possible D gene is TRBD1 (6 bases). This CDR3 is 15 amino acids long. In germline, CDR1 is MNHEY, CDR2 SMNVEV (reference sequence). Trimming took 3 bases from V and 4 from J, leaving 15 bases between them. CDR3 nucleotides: TGTGCCAGCAGTTTTGAAGTCCAGGGGATCACTGAAGCTTTCTTT. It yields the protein CASSFEVQGITEAFF.

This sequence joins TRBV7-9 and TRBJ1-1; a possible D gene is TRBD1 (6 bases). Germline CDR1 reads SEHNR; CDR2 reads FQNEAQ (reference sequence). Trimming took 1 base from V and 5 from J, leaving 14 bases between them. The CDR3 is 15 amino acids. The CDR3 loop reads CASSLGQAVKTEAFF. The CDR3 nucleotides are TGTGCCAGCAGCTTAGGACAGGCGGTAAAAACTGAAGCTTTCTTT.

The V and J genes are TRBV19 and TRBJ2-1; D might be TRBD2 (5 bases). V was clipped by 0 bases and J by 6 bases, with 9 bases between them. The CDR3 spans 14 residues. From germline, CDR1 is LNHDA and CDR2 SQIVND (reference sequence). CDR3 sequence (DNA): TGTGCCAGTAGTATAGATCGGGCGGGCAATGAGCAGTTCTTC. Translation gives CASSIDRAGNEQFF.

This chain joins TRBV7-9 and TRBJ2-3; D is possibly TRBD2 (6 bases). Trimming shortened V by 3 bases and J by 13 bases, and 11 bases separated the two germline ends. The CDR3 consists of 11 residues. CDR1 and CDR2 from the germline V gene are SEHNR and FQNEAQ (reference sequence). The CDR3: CASSLEGYEYF. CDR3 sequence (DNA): TGTGCCAGCAGCTTGGAGGGATACGAGTATTTT. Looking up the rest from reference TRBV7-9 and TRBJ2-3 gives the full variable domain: DTGVSQNPRHKITKRGQNVTFRCDPISEHNRLYWYRQTLGQGPEFLTYFQNEAQLEKSRLLSDRFSAERPKGSFSTLEIQRTEQGDSAMYLCASSLEGYEYFGPGTRLTVL.

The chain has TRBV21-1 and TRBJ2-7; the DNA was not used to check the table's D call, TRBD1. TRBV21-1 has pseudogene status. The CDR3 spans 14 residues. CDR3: CASSKQGKSYEQYF. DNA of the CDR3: TGTGCCAGCAGCAAACAGGGAAAATCCTACGAGCAGTACTTC.

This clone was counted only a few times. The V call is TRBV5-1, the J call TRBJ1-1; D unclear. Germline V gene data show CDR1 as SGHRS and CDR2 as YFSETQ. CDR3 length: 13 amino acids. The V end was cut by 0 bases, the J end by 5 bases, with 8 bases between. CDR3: CASSLAVETEAFF. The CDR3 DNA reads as TGCGCCAGCAGCTTGGCGGTGGAGACTGAAGCTTTCTTT.

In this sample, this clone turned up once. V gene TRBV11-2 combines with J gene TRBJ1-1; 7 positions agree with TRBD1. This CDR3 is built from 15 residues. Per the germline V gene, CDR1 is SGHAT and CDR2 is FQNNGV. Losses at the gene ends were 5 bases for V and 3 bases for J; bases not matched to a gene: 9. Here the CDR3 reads CASSRPRQGHTEAFF. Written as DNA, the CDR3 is TGTGCCAGCAGCCGCCCCAGACAGGGCCACACTGAAGCTTTCTTT.

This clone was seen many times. The CDR3: CASSSILTGTAGSPLHF. The DNA of the CDR3 is TGTGCCAGCAGTTCTATACTCACCGGGACAGCGGGTTCACCCCTCCACTTT. The genes are TRBV28 and TRBJ1-6, with 7 bases aligning to TRBD1. The CDR3 is 17 residues long. The V segment lost 4 bases and the J segment 9 bases; nucleotides outside the gene matches: 15. Looked up from germline, CDR1 is MDHEN and CDR2 is SYDVKM.

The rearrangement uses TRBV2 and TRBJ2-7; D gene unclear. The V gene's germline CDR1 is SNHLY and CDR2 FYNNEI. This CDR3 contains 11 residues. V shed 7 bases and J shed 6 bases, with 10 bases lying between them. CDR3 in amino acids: CASTVNLEQYF. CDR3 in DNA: TGTGCCAGCACGGTAAATCTCGAGCAGTACTTC.

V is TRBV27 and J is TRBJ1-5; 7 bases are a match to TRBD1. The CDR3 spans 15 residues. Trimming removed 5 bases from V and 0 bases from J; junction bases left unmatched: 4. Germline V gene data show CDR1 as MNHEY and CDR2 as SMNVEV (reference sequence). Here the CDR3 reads CASSRDRVSNQPQHF. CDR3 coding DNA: TGTGCCAGCAGTCGGGACAGAGTTAGCAATCAGCCCCAGCATTTT.

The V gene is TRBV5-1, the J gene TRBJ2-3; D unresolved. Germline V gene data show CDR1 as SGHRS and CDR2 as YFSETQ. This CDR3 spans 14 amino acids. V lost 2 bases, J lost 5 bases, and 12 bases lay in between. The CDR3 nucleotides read TGCGCCAGCAGCTTTTCATCAGAAATAGATACGCAGTATTTT. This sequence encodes CASSFSSEIDTQYF.

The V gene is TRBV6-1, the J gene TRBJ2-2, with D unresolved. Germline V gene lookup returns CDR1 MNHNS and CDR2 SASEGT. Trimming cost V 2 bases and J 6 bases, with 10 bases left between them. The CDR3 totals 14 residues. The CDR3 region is CASSEIRSPGELFF. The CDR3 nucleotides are TGTGCCAGCAGTGAAATCAGGTCCCCCGGGGAGCTGTTTTTT.

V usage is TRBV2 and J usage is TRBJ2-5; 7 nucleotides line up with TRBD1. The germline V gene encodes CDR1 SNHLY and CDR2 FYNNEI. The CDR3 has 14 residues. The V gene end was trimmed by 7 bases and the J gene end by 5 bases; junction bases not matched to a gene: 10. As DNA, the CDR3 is TGTGCCAGCAAGAAAATAACAGGGGCGGAGACCCAGTACTTC. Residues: CASKKITGAETQYF.

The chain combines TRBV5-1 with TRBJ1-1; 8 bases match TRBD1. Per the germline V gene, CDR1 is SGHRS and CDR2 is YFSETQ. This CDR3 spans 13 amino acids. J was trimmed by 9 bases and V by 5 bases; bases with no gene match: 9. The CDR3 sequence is CASRGGQEGQAFF. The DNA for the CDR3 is TGCGCCAGCAGGGGGGGACAGGAGGGCCAAGCTTTCTTT.

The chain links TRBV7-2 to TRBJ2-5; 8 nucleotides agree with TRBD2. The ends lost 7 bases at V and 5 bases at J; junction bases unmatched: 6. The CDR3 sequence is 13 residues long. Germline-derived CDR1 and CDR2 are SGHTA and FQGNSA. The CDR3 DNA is TGTGCCAGCAAACGGACTAGCTCCGAGACCCAGTACTTC. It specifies CASKRTSSETQYF.

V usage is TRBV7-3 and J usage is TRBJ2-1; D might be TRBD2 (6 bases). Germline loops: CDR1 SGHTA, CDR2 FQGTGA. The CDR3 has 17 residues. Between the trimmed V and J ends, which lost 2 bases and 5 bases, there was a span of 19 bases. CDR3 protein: CASSLLNSGVGDNEQFF. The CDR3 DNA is TGTGCCAGCAGCTTACTAAATTCGGGAGTTGGCGACAATGAGCAGTTCTTC.

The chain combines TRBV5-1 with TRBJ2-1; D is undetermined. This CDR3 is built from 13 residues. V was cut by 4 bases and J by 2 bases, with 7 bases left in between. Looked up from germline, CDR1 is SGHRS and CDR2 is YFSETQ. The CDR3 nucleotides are TGCGCCAGCAGCACTACAACCTACAATGAGCAGTTCTTC. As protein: CASSTTTYNEQFF.

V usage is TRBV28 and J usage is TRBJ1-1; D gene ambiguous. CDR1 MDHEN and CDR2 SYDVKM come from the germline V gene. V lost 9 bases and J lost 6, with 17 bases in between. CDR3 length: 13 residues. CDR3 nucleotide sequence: TGTGCCAGAACTCACCTCGACGGGGCTGAAGCTTTCTTT. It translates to CARTHLDGAEAFF.

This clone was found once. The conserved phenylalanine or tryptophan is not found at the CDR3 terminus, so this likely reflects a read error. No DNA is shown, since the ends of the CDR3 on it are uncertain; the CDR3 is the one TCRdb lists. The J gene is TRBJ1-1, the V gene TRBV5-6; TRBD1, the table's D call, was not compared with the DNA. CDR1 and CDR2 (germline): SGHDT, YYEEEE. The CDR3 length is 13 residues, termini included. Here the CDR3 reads CASSLVRQGPGFR.

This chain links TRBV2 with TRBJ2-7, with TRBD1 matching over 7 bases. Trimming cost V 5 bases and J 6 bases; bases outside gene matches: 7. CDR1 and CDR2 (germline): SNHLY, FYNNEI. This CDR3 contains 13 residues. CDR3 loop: CASSRDRRAEQYF. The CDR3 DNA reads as TGTGCCAGCAGTAGGGACAGAAGAGCCGAGCAGTACTTC.

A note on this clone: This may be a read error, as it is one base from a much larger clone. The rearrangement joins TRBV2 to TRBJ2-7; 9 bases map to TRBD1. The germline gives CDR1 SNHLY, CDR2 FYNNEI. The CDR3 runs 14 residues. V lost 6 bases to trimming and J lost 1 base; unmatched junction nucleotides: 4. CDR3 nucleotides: TGTGCCAGCAGGGGGACAGGGAGTTCCTACGAGCAGTACTTC. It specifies CASRGTGSSYEQYF.

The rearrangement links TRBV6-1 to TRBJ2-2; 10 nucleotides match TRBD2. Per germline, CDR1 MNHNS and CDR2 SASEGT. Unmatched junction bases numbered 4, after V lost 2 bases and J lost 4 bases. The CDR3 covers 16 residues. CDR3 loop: CASSESGTSATGELFF. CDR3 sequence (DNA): TGTGCCAGCAGTGAATCCGGGACTAGCGCCACCGGGGAGCTGTTTTTT.

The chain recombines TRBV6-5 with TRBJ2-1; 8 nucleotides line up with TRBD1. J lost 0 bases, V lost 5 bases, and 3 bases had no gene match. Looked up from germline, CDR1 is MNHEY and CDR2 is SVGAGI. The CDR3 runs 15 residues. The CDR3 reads CASSIGTGSYNEQFF. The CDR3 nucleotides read TGTGCCAGCAGTATCGGGACAGGCTCCTACAATGAGCAGTTCTTC.

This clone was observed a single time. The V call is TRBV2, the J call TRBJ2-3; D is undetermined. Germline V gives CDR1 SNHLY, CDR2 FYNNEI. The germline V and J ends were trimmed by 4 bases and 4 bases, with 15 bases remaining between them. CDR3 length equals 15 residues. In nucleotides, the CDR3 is TGTGCCAGCAGTGCCGATCGGTTCTCGGCAGATACGCAGTATTTT. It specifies CASSADRFSADTQYF.

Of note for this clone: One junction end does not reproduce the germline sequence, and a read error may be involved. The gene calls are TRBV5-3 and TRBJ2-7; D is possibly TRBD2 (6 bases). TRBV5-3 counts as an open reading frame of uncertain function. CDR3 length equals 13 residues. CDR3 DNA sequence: TGTGCCAGAAGCCCCCTGGGTGGAGGGCCCCATTCATTC. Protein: CARSPLGGGPHSF.

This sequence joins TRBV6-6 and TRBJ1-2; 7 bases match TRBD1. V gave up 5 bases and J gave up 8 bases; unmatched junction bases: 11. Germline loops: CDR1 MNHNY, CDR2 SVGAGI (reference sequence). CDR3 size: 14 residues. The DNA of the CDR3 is TGTGCCAGCAGTGACAGGGATGGAAGTCGCGGCTACACCTTC. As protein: CASSDRDGSRGYTF.